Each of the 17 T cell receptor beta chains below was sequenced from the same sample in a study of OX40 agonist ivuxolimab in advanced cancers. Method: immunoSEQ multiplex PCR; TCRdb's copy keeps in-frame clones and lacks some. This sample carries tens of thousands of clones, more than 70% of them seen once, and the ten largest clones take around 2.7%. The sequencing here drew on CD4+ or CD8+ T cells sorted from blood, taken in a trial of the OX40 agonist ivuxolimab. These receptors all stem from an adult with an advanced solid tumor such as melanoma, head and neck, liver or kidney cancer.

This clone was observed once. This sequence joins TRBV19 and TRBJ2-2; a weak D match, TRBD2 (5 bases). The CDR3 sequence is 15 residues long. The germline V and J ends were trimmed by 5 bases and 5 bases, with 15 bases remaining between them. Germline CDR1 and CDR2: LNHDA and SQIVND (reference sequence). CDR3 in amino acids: CASSPSAPGTGELFF. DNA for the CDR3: TGTGCCAGTAGTCCATCAGCGCCGGGGACCGGGGAGCTGTTTTTT.

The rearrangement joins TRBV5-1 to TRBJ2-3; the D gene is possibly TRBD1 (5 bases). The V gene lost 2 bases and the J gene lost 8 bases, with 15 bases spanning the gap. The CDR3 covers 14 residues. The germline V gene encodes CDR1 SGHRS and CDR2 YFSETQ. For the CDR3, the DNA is TGCGCCAGCAGCTTAAAGCCCCCCCAGGGTACGCAGTATTTT. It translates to CASSLKPPQGTQYF.

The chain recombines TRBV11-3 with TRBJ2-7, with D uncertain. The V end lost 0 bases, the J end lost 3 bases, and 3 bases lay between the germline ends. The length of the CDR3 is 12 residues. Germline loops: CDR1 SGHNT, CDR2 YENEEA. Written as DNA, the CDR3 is TGTGCCAGCAGCTTAGACAGCTACGAGCAGTACTTC. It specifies CASSLDSYEQYF.

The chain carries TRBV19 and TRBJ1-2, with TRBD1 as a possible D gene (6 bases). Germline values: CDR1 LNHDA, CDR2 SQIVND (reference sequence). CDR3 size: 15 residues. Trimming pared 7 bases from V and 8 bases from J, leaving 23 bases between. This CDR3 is CASTNFRGANSGYTF. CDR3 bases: TGTGCCAGTACTAATTTTAGGGGGGCGAACTCCGGCTACACCTTC.

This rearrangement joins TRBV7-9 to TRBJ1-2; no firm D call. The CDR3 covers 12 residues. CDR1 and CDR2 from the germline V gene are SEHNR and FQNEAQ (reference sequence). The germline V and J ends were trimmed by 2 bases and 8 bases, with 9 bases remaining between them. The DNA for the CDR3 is TGTGCCAGCAGCTTACCAGAGGGCGGCTACACCTTC. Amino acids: CASSLPEGGYTF.

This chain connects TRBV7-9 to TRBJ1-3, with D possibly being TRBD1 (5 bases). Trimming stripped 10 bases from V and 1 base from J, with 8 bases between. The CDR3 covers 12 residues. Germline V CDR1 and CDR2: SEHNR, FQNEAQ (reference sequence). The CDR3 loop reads CATRESGNTIYF. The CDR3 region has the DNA TGTGCCACCAGGGAATCTGGAAACACCATATATTTT.

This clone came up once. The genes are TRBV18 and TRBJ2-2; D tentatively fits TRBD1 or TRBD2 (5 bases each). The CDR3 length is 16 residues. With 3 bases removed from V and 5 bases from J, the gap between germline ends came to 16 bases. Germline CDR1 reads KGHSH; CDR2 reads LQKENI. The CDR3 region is CASSPLSGTQTGELFF. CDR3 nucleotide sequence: TGTGCCAGCTCACCTCTTTCCGGGACGCAAACCGGGGAGCTGTTTTTT.

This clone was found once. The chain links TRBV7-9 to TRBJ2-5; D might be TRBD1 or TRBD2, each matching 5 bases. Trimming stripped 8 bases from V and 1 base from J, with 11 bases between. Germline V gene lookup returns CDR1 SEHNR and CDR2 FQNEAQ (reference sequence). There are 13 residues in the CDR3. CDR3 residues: CASERGPQETQYF. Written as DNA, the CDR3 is TGTGCCAGCGAAAGGGGACCCCAAGAGACCCAGTACTTC.

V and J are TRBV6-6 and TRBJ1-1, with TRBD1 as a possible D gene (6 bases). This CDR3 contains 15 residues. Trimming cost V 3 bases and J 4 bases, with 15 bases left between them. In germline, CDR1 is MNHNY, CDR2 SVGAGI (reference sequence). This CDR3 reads CASSYLQGLGTEAFF. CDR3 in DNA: TGTGCCAGCAGTTATCTCCAGGGGTTGGGCACTGAAGCTTTCTTT.

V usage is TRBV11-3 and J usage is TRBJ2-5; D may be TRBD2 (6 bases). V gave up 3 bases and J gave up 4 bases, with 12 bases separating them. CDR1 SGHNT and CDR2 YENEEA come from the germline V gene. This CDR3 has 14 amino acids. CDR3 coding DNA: TGTGCCAGCAGCTTGGCGGGGACCCGAGAGACCCAGTACTTC. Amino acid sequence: CASSLAGTRETQYF.

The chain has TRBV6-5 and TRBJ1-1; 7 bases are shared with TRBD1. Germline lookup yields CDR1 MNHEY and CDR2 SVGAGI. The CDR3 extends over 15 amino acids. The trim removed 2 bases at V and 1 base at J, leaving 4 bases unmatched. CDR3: CASSYEGAGNTEAFF. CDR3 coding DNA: TGTGCCAGCAGTTACGAGGGGGCCGGGAACACTGAAGCTTTCTTT.

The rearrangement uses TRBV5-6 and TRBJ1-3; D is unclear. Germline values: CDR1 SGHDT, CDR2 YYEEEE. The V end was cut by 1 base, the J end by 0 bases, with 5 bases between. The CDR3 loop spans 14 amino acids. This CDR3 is CASSLRSSGNTIYF. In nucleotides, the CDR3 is TGTGCCAGCAGCTTGCGCAGCTCTGGAAACACCATATATTTT.

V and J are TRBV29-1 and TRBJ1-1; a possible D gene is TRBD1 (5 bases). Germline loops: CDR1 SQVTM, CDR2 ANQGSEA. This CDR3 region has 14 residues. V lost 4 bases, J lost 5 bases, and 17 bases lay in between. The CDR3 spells CSVVGQGRSTEAFF. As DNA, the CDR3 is TGCAGCGTTGTCGGGCAGGGAAGGTCAACTGAAGCTTTCTTT.

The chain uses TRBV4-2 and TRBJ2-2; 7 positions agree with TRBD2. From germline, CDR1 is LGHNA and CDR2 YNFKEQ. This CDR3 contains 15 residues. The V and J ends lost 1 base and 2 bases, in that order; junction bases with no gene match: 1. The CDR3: CASSQGGGNTGELFF. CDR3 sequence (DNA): TGTGCCAGCAGCCAAGGGGGGGGTAACACCGGGGAGCTGTTTTTT.

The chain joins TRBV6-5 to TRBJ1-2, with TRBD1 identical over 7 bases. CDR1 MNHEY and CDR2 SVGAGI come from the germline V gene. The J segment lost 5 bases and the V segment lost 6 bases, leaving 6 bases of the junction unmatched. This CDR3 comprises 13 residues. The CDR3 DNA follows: TGTGCCAGCAGCGACAGGGTATGGTATGGCTACACCTTC. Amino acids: CASSDRVWYGYTF.

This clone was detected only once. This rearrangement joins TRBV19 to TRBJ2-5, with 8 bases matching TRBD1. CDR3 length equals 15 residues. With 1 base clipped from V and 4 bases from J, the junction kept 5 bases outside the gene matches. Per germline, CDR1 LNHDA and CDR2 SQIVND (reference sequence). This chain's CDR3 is CASSIAGQGTETQYF. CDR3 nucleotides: TGTGCCAGTAGTATAGCCGGACAGGGAACAGAGACCCAGTACTTC.

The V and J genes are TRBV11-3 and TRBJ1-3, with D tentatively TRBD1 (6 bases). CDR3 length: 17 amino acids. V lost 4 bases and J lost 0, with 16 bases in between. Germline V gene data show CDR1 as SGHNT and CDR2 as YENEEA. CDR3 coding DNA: TGTGCCAGCAGCTCCCTTGAGGACAGAAACTCTGGAAACACCATATATTTT. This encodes CASSSLEDRNSGNTIYF.